The rows below give T cell receptor beta chains drawn from one sample of a study of cytomegalovirus exposure and HLA in healthy donors. Repertoires were generated with immunoSEQ multiplex PCR, while TCRdb's copy carries only in-frame clones and drops some. The table lists tens of thousands of clones, about four fifths of them singletons. Sequences were obtained from PBMCs. The receptors stem from a woman aged 30 to 39 in good health and CMV-seronegative. Each CDR3 is given with its conserved first and last residue. The order of the fields is J gene, V gene, clone size, D gene, CDR3 protein, CDR3 DNA. D genes are given only for firm matches. Size values are once, few and many counts, or a class for expanded clones, and some rows have none.

TRBJ1-6	TRBV2	once	.	CASSAPPYSPLHF	TGTGCCAGCAGTGCCCCTCCCTATTCACCCCTCCACTTT
TRBJ1-5	TRBV7-9	.	TRBD1	CASSFLGQAPNQPQHF	TGTGCCAGCAGCTTCCTGGGACAGGCGCCAAATCAGCCCCAGCATTTT
TRBJ1-2	TRBV7-2	.	TRBD1	CASSLAGQVGYGYTF	TGTGCCAGCAGCTTGGCCGGACAGGTTGGCTATGGCTACACCTTC
TRBJ1-3	TRBV5-6	.	TRBD1	CASSSGTGGVIVNTIYF	TGTGCCAGCAGCTCTGGGACAGGGGGCGTTATTGTAAACACCATATATTTT
TRBJ1-5	TRBV7-6	.	.	CASSDEGSNQPQHF	TGTGCCAGCAGCGATGAGGGAAGCAATCAGCCCCAGCATTTT
TRBJ2-2	TRBV11-3	.	TRBD1	CASTRAGGTGELFF	TGTGCCAGCACCCGTGCAGGGGGCACCGGGGAGCTGTTTTTT
TRBJ1-4	TRBV9	.	.	CASSVGFGTGPTNEKLLF	.
TRBJ1-1	TRBV4-1	.	.	CASSQDYGGRVNTEAFF	TGCGCCAGCAGCCAAGATTATGGGGGGAGAGTGAACACTGAAGCTTTCTTT
TRBJ1-1	TRBV28	once	.	CASSLGQGRAFF	TGTGCCAGCAGTTTGGGGCAGGGTAGAGCTTTCTTT
TRBJ2-3	TRBV9	.	.	CASSVAPSPTDTQYF	TGTGCCAGCAGCGTAGCACCTAGCCCCACAGATACGCAGTATTTT
TRBJ2-2	TRBV11-3	few	.	CASSPPGRTGELFF	TGTGCCAGCAGCCCACCTGGGAGAACCGGGGAGCTGTTTTTT
TRBJ1-1	TRBV10-3	few	.	CAISEPRRGTEAFF	TGTGCCATCAGTGAACCCCGCAGGGGCACTGAAGCTTTCTTT
TRBJ1-2	TRBV6-5	once	.	CASSTSRGSYGYTF	TGTGCCAGCAGTACCAGCCGGGGAAGCTATGGCTACACCTTC
TRBJ1-6	TRBV19	.	TRBD1	CASSIGGGSSPLHF	TGTGCCAGTAGTATTGGAGGGGGCAGCTCACCCCTCCACTTT
TRBJ2-5	TRBV7-6	.	.	CASSLASAGETQYF	TGTGCCAGCAGCTTAGCTAGCGCAGGAGAGACCCAGTACTTC
TRBJ2-7	TRBV19	.	.	CASRKAGMLYEQYF	TGTGCCAGTAGGAAGGCAGGAATGCTCTACGAGCAGTACTTC
TRBJ1-1	TRBV2	.	.	CASSLRGTEAFF	TGTGCCAGCAGCCTCCGGGGGACTGAAGCTTTCTTT
TRBJ1-2	TRBV28	few	.	CASSLDINYGYTF	TGTGCCAGCAGCTTGGACATTAACTATGGCTACACCTTC
TRBJ1-5	TRBV6-1	few	TRBD1	CASSESGAQGGWPQHF	TGTGCCAGCAGTGAGAGCGGGGCACAGGGGGGTTGGCCCCAGCATTTT
TRBJ2-4	TRBV6-5	.	TRBD1	CASSYVSTGGSNIQYF	TGTGCCAGCAGTTACGTCTCCACAGGGGGTTCTAACATTCAGTACTTC
TRBJ1-1	TRBV9	few	.	CASTRDGGFGTEAFF	TGTGCCAGCACCCGGGACGGGGGGTTCGGCACTGAAGCTTTCTTT
TRBJ2-1	TRBV11-2	.	TRBD2	CASGRGPYNEQFF	TGTGCCAGCGGGAGGGGCCCCTACAATGAGCAGTTCTTC
TRBJ2-7	TRBV18	.	TRBD1	CASSPPGQGGYEQYF	TGTGCCAGCTCACCACCGGGACAGGGAGGATACGAGCAGTACTTC
TRBJ1-3	TRBV10-1	.	.	CASSESTTSGNTIYF	TGCGCCAGCAGTGAGTCGACTACCTCTGGAAACACCATATATTTT
TRBJ1-5	TRBV28	.	.	CASSLLAGKGNQPQHF	TGTGCCAGCAGTTTACTCGCGGGGAAGGGCAATCAGCCCCAGCATTTT
TRBJ1-2	TRBV6-4	.	.	CASSGRDGDGYTF	TGTGCCAGCAGTGGGAGGGACGGTGATGGCTACACCTTC
TRBJ1-1	TRBV4-3	few	.	CASSMRGGNTEAFF	TGCGCCAGCAGCATGAGGGGAGGGAACACTGAAGCTTTCTTT
TRBJ1-1	TRBV6-5	.	.	CASSYLSDTEAFF	TGTGCCAGCAGTTACTTGTCGGACACTGAAGCTTTCTTT
TRBJ1-6	TRBV30	few	.	CAWQGMNSPLHF	TGTGCCTGGCAGGGCATGAATTCACCCCTCCACTTT
TRBJ1-6	TRBV9	.	TRBD1	CASSYTGTGGRSSYNSPLHF	TGTGCCAGCAGCTACACCGGGACAGGCGGAAGGAGCTCCTATAATTCACCCCTCCACTTT
TRBJ1-3	TRBV12-5	.	.	CASGLDTGNTIYF	TGTGCTAGTGGTTTGGACACAGGAAACACCATATATTTT
TRBJ1-1	TRBV7-9	.	TRBD1	CASSLTGDTEAFF	TGTGCCAGCAGCCTGACAGGGGACACTGAAGCTTTCTTT
TRBJ2-7	TRBV5-1	.	.	CASSFEGDEQYF	TGCGCCAGCAGCTTTGAGGGGGACGAGCAGTACTTC